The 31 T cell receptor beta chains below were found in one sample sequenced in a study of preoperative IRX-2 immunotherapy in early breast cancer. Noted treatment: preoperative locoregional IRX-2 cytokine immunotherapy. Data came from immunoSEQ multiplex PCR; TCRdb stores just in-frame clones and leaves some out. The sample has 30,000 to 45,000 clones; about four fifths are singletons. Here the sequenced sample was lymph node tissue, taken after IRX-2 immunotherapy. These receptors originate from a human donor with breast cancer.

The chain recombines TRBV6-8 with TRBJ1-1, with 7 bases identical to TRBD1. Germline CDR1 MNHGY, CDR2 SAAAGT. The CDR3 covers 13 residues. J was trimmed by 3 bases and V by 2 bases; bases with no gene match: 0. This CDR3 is CASSYQGDTEAFF. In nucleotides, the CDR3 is TGTGCCAGCAGTTACCAGGGGGACACTGAAGCTTTCTTT.

CDR3 sequence reads: CASSYHLGSTDTQYF. The CDR3 coding sequence is TGTGCCAGCAGTTACCATTTGGGGAGCACAGATACGCAGTATTTT. V is TRBV6-8 and J is TRBJ2-3; D unclear. This CDR3 has 15 amino acids. CDR1 is MNHGY, CDR2 SAAAGT, per germline. Trimming stripped 2 bases from V and 0 bases from J, with 9 bases between.

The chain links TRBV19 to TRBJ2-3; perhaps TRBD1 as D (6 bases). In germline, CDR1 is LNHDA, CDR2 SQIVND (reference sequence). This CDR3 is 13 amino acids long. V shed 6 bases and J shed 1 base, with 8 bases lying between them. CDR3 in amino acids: CASRAGGTDTQYF. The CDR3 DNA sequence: TGTGCCAGTAGGGCAGGGGGCACAGATACGCAGTATTTT. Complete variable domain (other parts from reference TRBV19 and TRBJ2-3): DGGITQSPKYLFRKEGQNVTLSCEQNLNHDAMYWYRQDPGQGLRLIYYSQIVNDFQKGDIAEGYSVSREKKESFPLTVTSAQKNPTAFYLCASRAGGTDTQYFGPGTRLTVL.

Here the CDR3 reads CASSTGQGAHEQYF. CDR3 nucleotides: TGTGCCAGTAGTACCGGACAGGGGGCTCACGAGCAGTACTTC. The rearrangement links TRBV19 to TRBJ2-7, with 11 bases lining up with TRBD1. The trim removed 4 bases at V and 5 bases at J, leaving 4 bases unmatched. The germline V gene encodes CDR1 LNHDA and CDR2 SQIVND (reference sequence). The CDR3 has 14 residues.

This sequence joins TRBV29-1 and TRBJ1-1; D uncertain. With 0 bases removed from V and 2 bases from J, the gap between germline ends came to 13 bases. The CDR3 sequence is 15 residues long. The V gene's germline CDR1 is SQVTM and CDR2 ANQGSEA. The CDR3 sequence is CSVEDLRLRNTEAFF. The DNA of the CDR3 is TGCAGCGTTGAAGATCTAAGGTTACGAAACACTGAAGCTTTCTTT.

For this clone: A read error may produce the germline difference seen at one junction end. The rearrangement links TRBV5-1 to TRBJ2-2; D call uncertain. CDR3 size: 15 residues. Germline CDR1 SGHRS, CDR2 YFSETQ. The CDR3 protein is CASSLELANTGELFF. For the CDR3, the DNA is TGCGCCAGCAGCTTGGAGCTCGCGAACACTGGGGAGCTGTTTTTT.

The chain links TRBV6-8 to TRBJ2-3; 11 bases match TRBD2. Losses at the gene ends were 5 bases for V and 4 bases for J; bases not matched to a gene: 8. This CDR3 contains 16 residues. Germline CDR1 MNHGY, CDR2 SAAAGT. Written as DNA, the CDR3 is TGTGCCAGCAGTGATAGCGGGGGGGTTGCGGCAGATACGCAGTATTTT. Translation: CASSDSGGVAADTQYF.

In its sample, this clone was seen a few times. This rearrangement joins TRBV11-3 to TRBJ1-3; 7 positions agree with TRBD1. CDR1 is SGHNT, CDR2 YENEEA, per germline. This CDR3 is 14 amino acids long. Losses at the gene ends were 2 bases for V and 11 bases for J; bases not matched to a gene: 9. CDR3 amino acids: CASSLRTGRYPIYF. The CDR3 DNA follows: TGTGCCAGCAGCTTACGGACAGGCAGATATCCCATATATTTT. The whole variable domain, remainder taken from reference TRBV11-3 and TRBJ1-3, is EAGVVQSPRYKIIEKKQPVAFWCNPISGHNTLYWYLQNLGQGPELLIRYENEEAVDDSQLPKDRFSAERLKGVDSTLKIQPAELGDSAVYLCASSLRTGRYPIYFGEGSWLTVV.

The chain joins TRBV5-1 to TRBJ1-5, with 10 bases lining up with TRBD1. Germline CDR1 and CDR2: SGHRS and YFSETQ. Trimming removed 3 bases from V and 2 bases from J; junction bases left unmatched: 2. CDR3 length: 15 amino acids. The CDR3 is CASSSGTGGNQPQHF. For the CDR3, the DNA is TGCGCCAGCAGCTCCGGGACAGGGGGCAATCAGCCCCAGCATTTT.

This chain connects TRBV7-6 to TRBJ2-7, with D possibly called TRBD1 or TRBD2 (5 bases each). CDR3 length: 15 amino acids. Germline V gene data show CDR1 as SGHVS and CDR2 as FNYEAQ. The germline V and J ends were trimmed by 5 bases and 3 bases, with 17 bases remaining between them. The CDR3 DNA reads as TGTGCCAGCAGCCTCTCCCTGGGACGGAACTACGAGCAGTACTTC. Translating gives CASSLSLGRNYEQYF.

CDR3 in DNA: TGTGCCAGTAGTATGAGGGGGAACTATGGCTACACCTTC. It yields the protein CASSMRGNYGYTF. The chain joins TRBV19 to TRBJ1-2; tentative D call: TRBD1 (6 bases). Germline V gene lookup returns CDR1 LNHDA and CDR2 SQIVND (reference sequence). The CDR3 contains 13 residues. V was clipped by 3 bases and J by 2 bases, with 7 bases between them.

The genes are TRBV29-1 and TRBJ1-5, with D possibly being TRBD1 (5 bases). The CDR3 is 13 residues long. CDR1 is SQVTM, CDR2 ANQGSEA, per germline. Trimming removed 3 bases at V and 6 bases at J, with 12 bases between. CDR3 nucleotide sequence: TGCAGCGTTGACCCGGGGGTCGGTCAGCCCCAGCATTTT. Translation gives CSVDPGVGQPQHF.

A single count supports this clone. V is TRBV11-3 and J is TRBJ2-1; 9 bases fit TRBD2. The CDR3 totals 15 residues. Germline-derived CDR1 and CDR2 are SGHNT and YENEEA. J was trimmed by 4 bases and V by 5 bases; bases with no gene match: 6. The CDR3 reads CASSQTSGPYNEQFF. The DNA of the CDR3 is TGTGCCAGCAGCCAGACTAGCGGACCTTACAATGAGCAGTTCTTC.

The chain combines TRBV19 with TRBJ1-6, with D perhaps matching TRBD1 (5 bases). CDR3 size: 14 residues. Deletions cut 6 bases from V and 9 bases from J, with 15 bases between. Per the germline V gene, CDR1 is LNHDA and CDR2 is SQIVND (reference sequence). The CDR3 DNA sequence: TGTGCCAGTAGGAGGGGTTGGGAGGGTTCACCCCTCCACTTT. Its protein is CASRRGWEGSPLHF.

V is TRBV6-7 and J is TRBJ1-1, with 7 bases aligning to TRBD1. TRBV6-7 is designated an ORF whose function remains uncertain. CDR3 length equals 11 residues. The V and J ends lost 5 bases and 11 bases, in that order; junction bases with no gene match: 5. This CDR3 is CASSGKGAAFF. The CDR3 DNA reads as TGTGCCAGCAGTGGAAAGGGGGCTGCTTTCTTT.

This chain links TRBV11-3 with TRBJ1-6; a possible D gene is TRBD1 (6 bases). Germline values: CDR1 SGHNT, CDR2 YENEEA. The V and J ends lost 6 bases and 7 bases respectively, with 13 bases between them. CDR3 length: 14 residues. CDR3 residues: CASSSTGFNSPLHF. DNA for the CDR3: TGTGCCAGCAGTTCTACAGGGTTCAATTCACCCCTCCACTTT.

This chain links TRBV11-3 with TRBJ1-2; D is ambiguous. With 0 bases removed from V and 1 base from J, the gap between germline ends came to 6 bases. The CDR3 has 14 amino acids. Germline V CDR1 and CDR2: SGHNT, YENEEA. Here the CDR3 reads CASSLESLNYGYTF. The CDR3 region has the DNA TGTGCCAGCAGCTTAGAGAGTCTTAACTATGGCTACACCTTC.

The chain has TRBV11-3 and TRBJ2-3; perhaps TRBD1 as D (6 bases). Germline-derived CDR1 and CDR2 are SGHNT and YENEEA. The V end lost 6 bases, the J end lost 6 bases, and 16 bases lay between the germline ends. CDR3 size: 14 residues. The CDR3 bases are TGTGCCAGCAGTTTACTGGGGGCAGGTGATACGCAGTATTTT. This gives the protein CASSLLGAGDTQYF.

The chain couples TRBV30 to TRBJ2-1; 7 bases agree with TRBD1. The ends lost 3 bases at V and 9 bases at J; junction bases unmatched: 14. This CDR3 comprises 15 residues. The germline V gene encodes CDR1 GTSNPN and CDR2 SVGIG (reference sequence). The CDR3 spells CAWSGAGRDRAEQFF. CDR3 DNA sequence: TGTGCCTGGAGCGGTGCCGGCCGAGACAGGGCTGAGCAGTTCTTC.

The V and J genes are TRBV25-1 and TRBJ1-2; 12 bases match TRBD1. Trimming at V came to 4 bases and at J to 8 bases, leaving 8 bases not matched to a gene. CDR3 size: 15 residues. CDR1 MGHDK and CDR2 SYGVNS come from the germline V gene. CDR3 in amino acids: CASSAGTGGGEGYTF. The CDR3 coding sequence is TGTGCCAGCAGTGCCGGGACAGGGGGCGGTGAAGGCTACACCTTC.

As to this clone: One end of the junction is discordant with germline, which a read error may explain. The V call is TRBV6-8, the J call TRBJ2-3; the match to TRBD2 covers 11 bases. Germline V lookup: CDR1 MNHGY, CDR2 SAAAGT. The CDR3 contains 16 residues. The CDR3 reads CASSYSGTSGTYTQYF. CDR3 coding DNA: TGTGCCAGCAGTTACTCGGGGACTAGCGGCACATATACGCAGTATTTT.

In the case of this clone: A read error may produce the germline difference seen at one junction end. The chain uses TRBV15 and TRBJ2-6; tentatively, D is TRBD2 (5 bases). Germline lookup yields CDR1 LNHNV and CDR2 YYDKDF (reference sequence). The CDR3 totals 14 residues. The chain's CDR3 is CATSRGFGANVLTF. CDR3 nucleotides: TGTGCCACCAGTAGAGGGTTTGGGGCCAACGTCCTGACTTTC. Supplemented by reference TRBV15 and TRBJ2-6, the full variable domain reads DAMVIQNPRYQVTQFGKPVTLSCSQTLNHNVMYWYQQKSSQAPKLLFHYYDKDFNNEADTPDNFQSRRPNTSFCFLDIRSPGLGDTAMYLCATSRGFGANVLTFGAGSRLTVL.

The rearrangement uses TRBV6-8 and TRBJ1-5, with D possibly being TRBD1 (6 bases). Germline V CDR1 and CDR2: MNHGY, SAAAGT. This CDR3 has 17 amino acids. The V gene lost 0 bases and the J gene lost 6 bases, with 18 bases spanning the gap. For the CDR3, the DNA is TGTGCCAGCAGTTACTCGAGGCGAGGGGGAAGGGTTCAGCCCCAGCATTTT. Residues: CASSYSRRGGRVQPQHF.

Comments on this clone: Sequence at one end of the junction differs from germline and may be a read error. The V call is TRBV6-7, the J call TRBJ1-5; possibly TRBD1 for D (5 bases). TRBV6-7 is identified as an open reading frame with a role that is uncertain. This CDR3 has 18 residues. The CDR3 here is CASSYPSPGRVLNQLQHF. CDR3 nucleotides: TGTGCCAGCAGTTACCCTTCACCGGGACGGGTGTTGAATCAGCTCCAGCATTTT.

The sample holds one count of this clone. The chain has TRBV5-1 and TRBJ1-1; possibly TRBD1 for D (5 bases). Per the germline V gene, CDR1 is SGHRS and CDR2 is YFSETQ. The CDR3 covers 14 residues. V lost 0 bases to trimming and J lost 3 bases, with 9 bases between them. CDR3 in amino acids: CASSLVQADTEAFF. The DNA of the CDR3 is TGCGCCAGCAGCTTGGTACAGGCCGACACTGAAGCTTTCTTT. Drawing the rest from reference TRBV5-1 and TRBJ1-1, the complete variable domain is KAGVTQTPRYLIKTRGQQVTLSCSPISGHRSVSWYQQTPGQGLQFLFEYFSETQRNKGNFPGRFSGRQFSNSRSEMNVSTLELGDSALYLCASSLVQADTEAFFGQGTRLTVV.

The chain's CDR3 is CASSPRDGTLYGYTF. The CDR3 DNA reads as TGTGCCAGCAGTCCTCGGGACGGAACCTTATATGGCTACACCTTC. The rearrangement links TRBV6-8 to TRBJ1-2, with D possibly matching TRBD1 (5 bases). The CDR3 runs 15 residues. Germline V gene sequence: CDR1 MNHGY, CDR2 SAAAGT. V was cut by 5 bases and J by 5 bases, with 18 bases left in between.

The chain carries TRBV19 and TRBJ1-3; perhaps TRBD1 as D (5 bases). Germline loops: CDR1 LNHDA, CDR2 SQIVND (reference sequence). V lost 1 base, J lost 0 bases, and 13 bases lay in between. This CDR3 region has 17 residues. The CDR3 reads CASSIVGHPSSGNTIYF. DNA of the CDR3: TGTGCCAGTAGTATAGTCGGACACCCGAGCTCTGGAAACACCATATATTTT.

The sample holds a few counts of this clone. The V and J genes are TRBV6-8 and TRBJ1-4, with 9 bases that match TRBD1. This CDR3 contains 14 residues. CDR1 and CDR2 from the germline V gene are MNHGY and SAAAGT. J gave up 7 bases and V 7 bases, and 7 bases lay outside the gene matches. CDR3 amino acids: CASNDGTGTEKLFF. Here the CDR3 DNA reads TGTGCCAGCAACGACGGGACAGGGACTGAAAAACTGTTTTTT.

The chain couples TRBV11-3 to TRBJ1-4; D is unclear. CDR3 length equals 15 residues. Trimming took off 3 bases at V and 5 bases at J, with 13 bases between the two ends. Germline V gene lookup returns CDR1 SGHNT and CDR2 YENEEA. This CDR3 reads CASSLSIGVNEKLFF. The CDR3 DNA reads TGTGCCAGCAGCTTGTCGATCGGAGTAAATGAAAAACTGTTTTTT.

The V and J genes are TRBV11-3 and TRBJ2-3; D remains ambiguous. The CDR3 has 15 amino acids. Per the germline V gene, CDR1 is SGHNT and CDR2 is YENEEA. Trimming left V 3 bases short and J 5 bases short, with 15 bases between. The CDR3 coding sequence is TGTGCCAGCAGCTTGGGGTCCCTCCTGGGAGATACGCAGTATTTT. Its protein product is CASSLGSLLGDTQYF.

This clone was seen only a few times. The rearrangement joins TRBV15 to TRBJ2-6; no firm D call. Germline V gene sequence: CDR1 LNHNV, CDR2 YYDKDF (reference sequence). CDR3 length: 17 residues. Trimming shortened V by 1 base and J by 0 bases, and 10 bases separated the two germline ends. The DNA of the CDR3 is TGTGCCACCAGCAGAGGTCCGCTTCCCTCTGGGGCCAACGTCCTGACTTTC. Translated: CATSRGPLPSGANVLTF.